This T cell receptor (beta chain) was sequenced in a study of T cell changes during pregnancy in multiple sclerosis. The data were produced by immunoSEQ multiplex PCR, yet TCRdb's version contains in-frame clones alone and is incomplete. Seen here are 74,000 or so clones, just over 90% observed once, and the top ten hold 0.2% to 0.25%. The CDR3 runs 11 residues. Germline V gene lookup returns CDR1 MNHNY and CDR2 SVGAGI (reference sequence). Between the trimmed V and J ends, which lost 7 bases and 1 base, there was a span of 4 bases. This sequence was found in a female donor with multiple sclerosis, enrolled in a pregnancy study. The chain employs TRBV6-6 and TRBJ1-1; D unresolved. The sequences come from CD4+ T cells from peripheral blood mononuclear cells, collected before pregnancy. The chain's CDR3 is CASNGNTEAFF. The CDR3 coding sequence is TGTGCCAGCAACGGGAACACTGAAGCTTTCTTT.